The present T cell receptor beta chain was sequenced within a study of CD8 T cells in ankylosing spondylitis. General study points: What seemed typical of ankylosing spondylitis blood was a TCR beta motif built from several highly homologous variants. Both synovial fluid and blood in reactive arthritis had previously been reported to carry some motif variants. Disease-linked clones reportedly concentrated significantly in matched ankylosing spondylitis synovial fluid.

This CDR3 region has 12 residues. Between the trimmed V and J ends, which lost 2 bases and 4 bases, there was a span of 5 bases. Germline values: CDR1 SEHNR, CDR2 FQNEAQ (reference sequence). Generation of TCR beta libraries employed quantitative 5'-RACE incorporating molecular barcodes. TCRdb analysed the 5' RACE reads with MiXCR anew, one entry per CDR3 protein. The table records 300,000 to 400,000 distinct CDR3 sequences, approximately 22% of them present only once. As regards this clonotype: Antigen specificity is unknown.

This sequence joins TRBV7-9 and TRBJ1-1, with D hard to call. This clonotype originated in a male donor with ankylosing spondylitis or in good health (not recorded which). What was sequenced was blood, either unsorted or a sorted T cell fraction (not recorded which). Written as DNA, the CDR3 is TGTGCCAGCAGCTTATACGGCACTGAAGCTTTCTTT. Amino acid sequence: CASSLYGTEAFF.